This is a list of T cell receptor beta chains from one sample in a study of identical twins' blood T cells. From the 5' RACE reads, TCRdb called clonotypes with MiXCR, one entry per CDR3 protein. The repertoire holds hundreds of thousands of distinct CDR3 sequences, with approximately 30% as singletons. Sequencing was done on a sample of PBMCs. These receptors came from a woman aged 18-49 years in good health. Each CDR3 is given with its conserved first and last residue. Each record gives: V gene, CDR3 length, clone size, CDR3 protein. A clone size is listed for some rows: how often the clone was seen (once, few, many), or a class if it is expanded.

>TRBV18|14|.
CASSPQGLITEAFF
>TRBV29-1|13|.
CSASVGVNTEAFF
>TRBV10-3|14|.
CAISEHPTETEAFF
>TRBV28|16|few
CASSSLDSTHSYEQYF
>TRBV7-2|18|many
CASSLNSATGGDTGELFF
>TRBV29-1|17|.
CSVVTAPGQGRGTEAFF
>TRBV6-2/TRBV6-3|15|.
CASSSVDQGLQPQHF
>TRBV20-1|12|few
CSTIQPNTEAFF
>TRBV5-1|14|many
CASSPVQGATEAFF
>TRBV3-1|14|few
CASSQGYGNTEAFF
>TRBV9|15|many
CASSGVGGLADTQYF
>TRBV29-1|14|.
CSVSGSHINYGYTF
>TRBV20-1|14|.
CSAKTSGRAYEQYF
>TRBV2|15|few
CASRNDAGSDTEAFF
>TRBV2|14|.
CASSAGSEGQPQHF
>TRBV29-1|17|.
CSVEDRVSRDRGGKLFF
>TRBV11-2|13|.
CDTGVKFTDTQYF
>TRBV6-5|15|many
CASSYSPDSNQPQHF
>TRBV29-1|14|.
CSVDKGTMNTEAFF
>TRBV27|13|few
CASRPRTNEKLFF
>TRBV19|13|.
CASSIPPAYGYTF
>TRBV27|17|.
CVSSFYRAITGTNEQYF
>TRBV7-9|12|many
CASSPWNTEAFF
>TRBV6-5|13|.
CASSAMSNQPQHF
>TRBV20-1|13|.
CSASMDGNYGYTF
>TRBV2|15|.
CASSDLGAGWETQYF
>TRBV18|15|.
CASSPRSWERTEAFF
>TRBV5-1|13|.
CASSWETYNEQFF
>TRBV27|15|few
CASSFLQGVVGELFF
>TRBV9|13|few
CASSVEVGYGYTF
>TRBV25-1|11|few
CASSGGFSYTF
>TRBV6-2/TRBV6-3|15|.
CASSFGLAGVGEQYF
>TRBV2|13|many
CASSEEVTDTQYF
>TRBV7-2|17|once
CASSKRTSGSLAGELFF
>TRBV7-2|17|.
CASSLALGGANNSPLHF
>TRBV20-1|12|.
CSASRQALEQYF
>TRBV9|14|many
CASSLASLGTEQFF
>TRBV11-2|13|few
CASSFGTYNEQFF
>TRBV7-2|12|.
CASSFFGDTQYF
>TRBV2|16|few
CASRARPGQANPPQHF
>TRBV15|15|.
CATSRELQGNTEAFF